This T cell receptor beta chain appears in the sequencing data of a study of T-cell reconstitution after alpha-beta-depleted transplantation in children. The CDR3 runs to 14 residues. V trimming: 5 bases; J trimming: 5 bases; junction bases outside the gene matches: 5. CDR1 and CDR2 from the germline V gene are PRHDT and FYEKMQ (reference sequence). This clonotype was seen repeatedly, ten times or more. Its antigen is not known. Unique molecular identifiers were used in preparing the TCRbeta library. TCRdb itself ran the PCR reads through MiXCR, one entry per CDR3 protein. In the table there are over 90,000 distinct CDR3 sequences, under 7% of which are singletons. Overall study findings and caveats: Some patients' high day-60 TCRbeta diversity was traced to surviving recipient T cells and thymic progenitors. Newly produced T cells mostly accounted for T-cell counts and diversity one year post-transplant. About two months after transplant, alpha-beta T cells reportedly came from several hundred expanded graft clones.

This TCR came from a female patient between 2 and 15 years old who had a stem cell transplant for Fanconi anemia, so the T cells may come from the graft donor. Sequenced here: PBMCs, mostly from graft donor cells, sampled 60 days after TCRalphabeta/CD19-depleted stem cell transplant. The chain joins TRBV13 to TRBJ2-1; 8 bases agree with TRBD2. The CDR3, as DNA: TGTGCCAGCAGCCTAAGACTAGCGAACAATGAGCAGTTCTTC. It specifies CASSLRLANNEQFF.